A selection of T cell receptor beta chains follows, all from one sample in a study of cytomegalovirus exposure and HLA in healthy donors. This table comes from immunoSEQ multiplex PCR, and its TCRdb copy is limited to in-frame clones, with some not included. Of under 120,000 clones listed, about 83% were seen once; the top ten hold roughly 5%. Specimen: PBMCs. The receptors originated from a female donor in good health and CMV-seropositive. Both conserved end residues are part of each CDR3. Fields, in order: V gene, J gene, D gene, clone size, CDR3 DNA, CDR3 protein. The D gene is left open where the match is weak. Clone size, where shown, is once, few, many, or a class for clones that have expanded.

V gene: TRBV11-2
J gene: TRBJ2-1
D gene: TRBD1
clone size: few
CDR3 DNA: TGTGCCAGCAGCCGGCAGGGGGTACTTAATGAGCAGTTCTTC
CDR3 protein: CASSRQGVLNEQFF

V gene: TRBV28
J gene: TRBJ2-7
D gene: TRBD1
clone size: .
CDR3 DNA: TGTGCCAGCAGACCAACCGGGACAGGGAACTACGAGCAGTACTTC
CDR3 protein: CASRPTGTGNYEQYF

V gene: TRBV25-1
J gene: TRBJ2-3
D gene: TRBD2
clone size: .
CDR3 DNA: TGTGCCAGCAGTGTACGGGACTACACAGATACGCAGTATTTT
CDR3 protein: CASSVRDYTDTQYF

V gene: TRBV18
J gene: TRBJ2-3
D gene: TRBD1
clone size: .
CDR3 DNA: TGTGCCAGCTCACCTACGTCATTAACTCGAGGGGGCCCCCTGGGGACGCAGTATTTT
CDR3 protein: CASSPTSLTRGGPLGTQYF

V gene: TRBV6-5
J gene: TRBJ1-2
D gene: .
clone size: .
CDR3 DNA: TGTGCCAGCAGCAAAGACGGAGCTAACTATGGCTACACCTTC
CDR3 protein: CASSKDGANYGYTF

V gene: TRBV15
J gene: TRBJ2-7
D gene: TRBD1
clone size: .
CDR3 DNA: TGTGCCACCAGCCAAGACAGGGGATTTCCCCACGAGCAGTACTTC
CDR3 protein: CATSQDRGFPHEQYF

V gene: TRBV5-1
J gene: TRBJ2-5
D gene: TRBD2
clone size: .
CDR3 DNA: TGCGCCAGCAGGCTTAGCGGGAGTCCACAAGAGACCCAGTACTTC
CDR3 protein: CASRLSGSPQETQYF

V gene: TRBV27
J gene: TRBJ1-3
D gene: TRBD1
clone size: .
CDR3 DNA: TGTGCCAGCAGGTCCGGGACAGGGTTGAAGCCTGGAAACACCATATATTTT
CDR3 protein: CASRSGTGLKPGNTIYF

V gene: TRBV11-3
J gene: TRBJ2-3
D gene: TRBD2
clone size: .
CDR3 DNA: TGTGCCAGCAGCCCGACTAGCGGGGGCGATACGCAGTATTTT
CDR3 protein: CASSPTSGGDTQYF

V gene: TRBV11-2
J gene: TRBJ2-7
D gene: TRBD1
clone size: .
CDR3 DNA: TGTGCCAGCAGAACCCTGGAGGGACAGGGGTTGAAGCAGTACTTC
CDR3 protein: CASRTLEGQGLKQYF

V gene: TRBV4-2
J gene: TRBJ2-3
D gene: TRBD2
clone size: .
CDR3 DNA: TGTGCCAGCAGCCAAGTGAGGGCGCGGGGGGCGGGAGATACGCAGTATTTT
CDR3 protein: CASSQVRARGAGDTQYF

V gene: TRBV27
J gene: TRBJ2-2
D gene: .
clone size: .
CDR3 DNA: TGTGCCAGCAGCCAAGGGGTAATCACCGGGGAGCTGTTTTTT
CDR3 protein: CASSQGVITGELFF

V gene: TRBV19
J gene: TRBJ2-2
D gene: TRBD1
clone size: .
CDR3 DNA: TGTGCCAGTAGTACAGGGGGCGGCGGGGAGCTGTTTTTT
CDR3 protein: CASSTGGGGELFF